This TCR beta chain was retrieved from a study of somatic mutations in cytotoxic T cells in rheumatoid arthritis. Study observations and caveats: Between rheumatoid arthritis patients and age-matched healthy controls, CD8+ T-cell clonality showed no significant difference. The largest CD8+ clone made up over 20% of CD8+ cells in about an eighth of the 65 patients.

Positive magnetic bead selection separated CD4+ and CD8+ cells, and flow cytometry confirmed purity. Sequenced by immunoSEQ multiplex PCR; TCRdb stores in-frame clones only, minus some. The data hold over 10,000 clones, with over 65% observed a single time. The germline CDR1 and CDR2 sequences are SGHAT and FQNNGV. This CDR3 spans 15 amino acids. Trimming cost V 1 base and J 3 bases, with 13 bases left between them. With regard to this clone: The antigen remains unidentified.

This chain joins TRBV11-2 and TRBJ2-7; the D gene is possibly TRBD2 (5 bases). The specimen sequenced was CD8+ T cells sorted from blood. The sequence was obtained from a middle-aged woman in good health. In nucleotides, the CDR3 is TGTGCCAGCAGCTTAGTAGCGTCGATCGACTACGAGCAGTACTTC. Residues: CASSLVASIDYEQYF.